This TCR beta chain appears in the sequencing data of a study of blood T cells in healthy people across ages. The second PCR ran roughly 7 to 12 cycles with a sample-barcoded 5' primer and J-beta primers. There were at least 2.5 million CDR3-containing paired-end reads obtained from each sample. TCRdb redid the calling of the 5' RACE reads with MiXCR, one entry per CDR3 protein. The table has around 990,000 distinct CDR3 sequences, approximately 26% seen once. Germline V gene data show CDR1 as MDHEN and CDR2 as SYDVKM. The CDR3 sequence is 13 residues long. Trimming removed 5 bases from V and 7 bases from J, with 12 bases in between. This sample was shared with a second study, whose subject was T cells of mothers and their children. From that paper: The donors comprised six children and their three healthy Caucasian mothers. Relative to unrelated pairs, biologically related mother-child dyads exhibited marginally greater, non-significant overlap.

The chain recombines TRBV28 with TRBJ2-4; D call uncertain. Sequencing input: blood. The origin of this receptor is a girl aged 2 to 9 in good health. The CDR3 DNA reads as TGTGCCAGCAGTCCGCCTGATGCGAACATTCAGTACTTC. Translation gives CASSPPDANIQYF. Full variable domain (missing parts from reference TRBV28 and TRBJ2-4): DVKVTQSSRYLVKRTGEKVFLECVQDMDHENMFWYRQDPGLGLRLIYFSYDVKMKEKGDIPEGYSVSREKKERFSLILESASTNQTSMYLCASSPPDANIQYFGAGTRLSVL.